This is a list of T cell receptor beta chains from one sample in a study of T cell repertoires in cytomegalovirus infection. TCRdb reprocessed the reads via MiXCR and lists one record per CDR3 protein. In the table there are 400,000 or so distinct CDR3 sequences, 15% to 20% of which are singletons. Material: PBMCs. Receptors originate from a human donor in good health (CMV status not recorded). Some clones in this sample may be carry-over from other donors' samples. The CDR3 runs from the conserved cysteine through the conserved F or W. D genes are given only for firm matches. Rows give clone size only sometimes, using once, few, many, or a class for an expanded clone.

d_gene,abundance,v_gene,j_gene,CDR3nt,CDR3aa
.,.,TRBV15,TRBJ2-5,TGTGCCACCAGCAGCAGGGCGCAAGAGACCCAGTACTTC,CATSSRAQETQYF
.,many,TRBV7-2,TRBJ2-3,TGTGCCAGCAGCTTAGGGAGTGGGCGGGTTAGCACAGATACGCAGTATTTT,CASSLGSGRVSTDTQYF
.,few,TRBV11-2,TRBJ2-4,TGTGCCAGCCGTGGCGGGTCTAACGGTCAGTACTTC,CASRGGSNGQYF
.,.,TRBV12-3/TRBV12-4,TRBJ2-1,TGTGCCAGCAGCGGGGACACAAAGACCAGGAAGTTCTTC,CASSGDTKTRKFF
.,few,TRBV19,TRBJ1-2,TGTGCCAGTAGTACTCGGGTCGGCGGCTACACCTTC,CASSTRVGGYTF
TRBD2,.,TRBV7-2,TRBJ2-1,TGTGCCAGCAGAGCAAAGGCGGGGACTAGCGGGTTCGGGCGGAATGAGCAGTTCTTC,CASRAKAGTSGFGRNEQFF
TRBD2,many,TRBV11-2,TRBJ2-1,TGTGCCAGCAGCTTAGATCGGACTAGTTCCGGGGGGGCTGGGCAGTTCTTC,CASSLDRTSSGGAGQFF
.,few,TRBV30,TRBJ2-1,TGTGCCTGGGGAGGGAGCCAATTCGACCTTCAATGGGGTACTGAGCAGTTCTTC,CAWGGSQFDLQWGTEQFF
.,many,TRBV7-9,TRBJ2-1,TGTGCCAGCAGCCGACTCGGCCATGAGCAGTTCTTC,CASSRLGHEQFF
.,many,TRBV7-8,TRBJ2-7,TGTGCCAGCAGCTTAAGTGTCGGCGACTACGAGCAGTACTTC,CASSLSVGDYEQYF
.,.,TRBV10-3,TRBJ2-3,TGTGCCATCAGTGAGTCGACGGGGGATACGCAGTATTTT,CAISESTGDTQYF
.,.,TRBV4-3,TRBJ2-1,TGCGCCAGCAGCCAAACCCCGGCCGGGTATTCCTACAATGAGCAGTTCTTC,CASSQTPAGYSYNEQFF
.,.,TRBV12-3/TRBV12-4,TRBJ1-1,TGTGCCAGCAGTTTATGGGAGGGCACTGAAGCTTTCTTT,CASSLWEGTEAFF
.,few,TRBV20-1,TRBJ1-6,TGCAGTGCTAGAGATCAAGGACCAAAAAATTCACCCCTCCACTTT,CSARDQGPKNSPLHF
TRBD1,.,TRBV27,TRBJ2-7,TGTGCCAGCAGCCCGACAGGGGATGGATACGAGCAGTACTTC,CASSPTGDGYEQYF
.,.,TRBV12-3/TRBV12-4,TRBJ2-3,TGTGCCAGCAGTTTGAGAAAAGATACGCAGTATTTT,CASSLRKDTQYF
.,.,TRBV12-3/TRBV12-4,TRBJ2-1,TGTGCCAGCAGCGGGGAGGGGAGGGGGTACAATGAGCAGTTCTTC,CASSGEGRGYNEQFF
.,.,TRBV2,TRBJ2-7,TGTGCCAGCAGCGTAACTCTCTCAGGGAGTATGGAGGTCTTC,CASSVTLSGSMEVF
TRBD1,many,TRBV7-2,TRBJ2-1,TGTGCCAGCAGCTTAGAGGGGGCGCTCAACAATGAGCAGTTCTTC,CASSLEGALNNEQFF
.,many,TRBV7-2,TRBJ2-7,TGTGCCAGCAGCTTAGCTCCGGTCCGCTACGAGCAGTACTTC,CASSLAPVRYEQYF
TRBD2,.,TRBV5-6,TRBJ2-1,TGTGCCAGCAGCTCGCAGACTAGCGGGAACCTCAATGAGCAGTTCTTC,CASSSQTSGNLNEQFF
.,many,TRBV28,TRBJ2-7,TGTGCCAGCAGTTTAACCGGCGAGACCCCCTACGAGCAGTACTTC,CASSLTGETPYEQYF
.,.,TRBV4-3,TRBJ2-3,TGCGCCAGCAGCCAAGTGCTAAAATCCCCGCAGTATTTT,CASSQVLKSPQYF
.,many,TRBV10-3,TRBJ1-2,TGTGCCATCAGTGAGATCAGGGAAGGCTACACCTTC,CAISEIREGYTF
.,few,TRBV7-2,TRBJ2-7,TGTGCCAGCAGCGGTTACGATGAGCAGTACTTC,CASSGYDEQYF
TRBD2,many,TRBV2,TRBJ2-1,TGTGCCAGCAGTACCCCGGGACTAGAGGTAAATGAGCAGTTCTTC,CASSTPGLEVNEQFF
.,many,TRBV7-2,TRBJ1-1,TGTGCCAGCAGCTTAGTGCGTTGGGTGAACACTGAAGCTTTCTTT,CASSLVRWVNTEAFF
.,.,TRBV6-1,TRBJ2-7,TGTGCCAGCAGTGGCCCAGGGCATAAGTTTTACGAGCAGTACTTC,CASSGPGHKFYEQYF
.,.,TRBV9,TRBJ2-4,TGTGCCAGCAGTTCAGAAAGGGGGGGTAGCATTCAGTACTTC,CASSSERGGSIQYF
.,.,TRBV19,TRBJ1-5,TGTGCCAGTAAGGGGGGTAGTCAGCCCCAGCATTTT,CASKGGSQPQHF
.,.,TRBV6-2/TRBV6-3,TRBJ1-5,TGTGCCAGCAGTGCCCACGGACTCAACCCCAATCAGCCCCAGCATTTT,CASSAHGLNPNQPQHF
.,.,TRBV7-6,TRBJ2-2,TGTGCCAGCAGCTTAGTGGTGCCGGTCACCGGGGAGCTGTTTTTT,CASSLVVPVTGELFF
TRBD2,.,TRBV11-2,TRBJ2-1,TGTGCCAGCAGCTTAGGCCCTAGCGGGAGCCCGAAACGTTACAATGAGCAGTTCTTC,CASSLGPSGSPKRYNEQFF
TRBD2,few,TRBV5-6,TRBJ2-3,TGTGCCAGCAGACCTAGCGGGGAGAGGCCGACGCAGTATTTT,CASRPSGERPTQYF
TRBD1,many,TRBV7-6,TRBJ2-5,TGTGCCAGCTCTACCGGGACAGAATTACAAGAGACCCAGTACTTC,CASSTGTELQETQYF
.,.,TRBV7-9,TRBJ2-7,TGTGCCAGCAGGAGCTCAAGGGACTTCCCCTACGAGCAGTACTTC,CASRSSRDFPYEQYF
.,many,TRBV11-2,TRBJ1-6,TGTGCCAGCAGCTTATTTCCGGGGAGTTCACCCCTCCACTTT,CASSLFPGSSPLHF
TRBD2,.,TRBV20-1,TRBJ2-3,TGCAGTGCTAGTAGGCCCGGGAGGGCAGGAGATACGCAGTATTTT,CSASRPGRAGDTQYF
TRBD1,.,TRBV7-9,TRBJ2-5,TGTGCCAGCAGCCTATTCGGGACAGAAAGAGAGACCCAGTACTTC,CASSLFGTERETQYF
.,many,TRBV7-2,TRBJ2-1,TGTGCCAGCAGCTCAAGCAGGGGGGGCTACAATGAGCAGTTCTTC,CASSSSRGGYNEQFF
TRBD1,.,TRBV15,TRBJ2-5,TGTGCCACCAGCAGTCGGCAGGGGGCCGGAGAGACCCAGTACTTC,CATSSRQGAGETQYF
.,.,TRBV15,TRBJ1-4,TGTGCCACCAGCAGACAGTACGGTTACGGGAGAGCTTTT,CATSRQYGYGRAF
TRBD1,.,TRBV4-1,TRBJ2-7,TGCGCCAGCAGCCAAGATTTAGGGACAGGGCGCTTCTTCTCCTACGAGCAGTACTTC,CASSQDLGTGRFFSYEQYF
TRBD1,few,TRBV19,TRBJ2-7,TGTGCCAGTAGTAAGGCCGACAGGGACGAGCAGTACTTC,CASSKADRDEQYF
TRBD2,many,TRBV5-4,TRBJ2-5,TGTGCCAGCAGCTCCCAACTAGCGGGATTACCAAAAGAGACCCAGTACTTC,CASSSQLAGLPKETQYF
.,.,TRBV29-1,TRBJ1-2,TGCAGCGTTGAAGAAGCGAACCCTCGTGGCTACACCTTC,CSVEEANPRGYTF
.,.,TRBV20-1,TRBJ2-1,TGCAGTGCTCCCGGTGCAAGGGCGAGCTCCTACAATGAGCAGTTCTTC,CSAPGARASSYNEQFF
.,few,TRBV2,TRBJ1-2,TGTGCCAGCAGGGGACTAAACAGGGACGAGGACACCTTC,CASRGLNRDEDTF
.,many,TRBV7-7,TRBJ2-5,TGTGCCAGCAGCTTACTTGGCCGTGCACAAGAGACCCAGTACTTC,CASSLLGRAQETQYF
.,.,TRBV27,TRBJ2-7,TGTGCCAGCAGTCCGGAGCTCGCGGCGAGCCTTCGGGAGCAGTACTTC,CASSPELAASLREQYF
TRBD2,.,TRBV20-1,TRBJ2-1,TGCAGTGCTCTGACTAGCGGGGGGATTGTTGAGCAGTTCTTC,CSALTSGGIVEQFF
TRBD1,few,TRBV9,TRBJ1-2,TGTGCCAGCAGCCCTCAGGGGGCTAGGTATGGCTACACCTTC,CASSPQGARYGYTF
.,many,TRBV7-2,TRBJ2-5,TGTGCCAGCAGCCCCTGGTCCTTGGGGGGGCGAGAGACCCAGTACTTC,CASSPWSLGGRETQYF
.,.,TRBV5-4,TRBJ2-3,TGTGCCAGCCGCCGGGACATAGCGGTCCCCACAGATACGCAGTATTTT,CASRRDIAVPTDTQYF